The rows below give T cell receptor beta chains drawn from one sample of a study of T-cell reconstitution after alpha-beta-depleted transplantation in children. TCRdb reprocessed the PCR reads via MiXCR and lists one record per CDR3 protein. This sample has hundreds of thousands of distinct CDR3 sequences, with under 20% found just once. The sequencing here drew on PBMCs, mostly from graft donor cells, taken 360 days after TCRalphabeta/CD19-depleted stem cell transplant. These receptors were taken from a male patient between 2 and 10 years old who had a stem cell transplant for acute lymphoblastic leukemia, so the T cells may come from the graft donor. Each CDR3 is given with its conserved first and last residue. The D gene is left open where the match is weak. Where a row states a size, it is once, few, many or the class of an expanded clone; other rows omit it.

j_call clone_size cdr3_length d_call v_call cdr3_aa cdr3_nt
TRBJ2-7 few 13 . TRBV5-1 CASSVTGPEEQYF TGCGCCAGCAGCGTAACAGGTCCTGAAGAGCAGTACTTC
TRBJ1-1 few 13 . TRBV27 CASSSEENTEAFF TGTGCCAGCAGCTCGGAAGAAAACACTGAAGCTTTCTTT
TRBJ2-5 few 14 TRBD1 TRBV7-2 CASSPGQAQETQYF TGTGCCAGCAGCCCAGGACAGGCCCAAGAGACCCAGTACTTC
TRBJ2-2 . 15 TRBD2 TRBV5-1 CASSSSGASAGELFF TGCGCCAGCAGCTCTAGCGGGGCTTCCGCCGGGGAGCTGTTTTTT
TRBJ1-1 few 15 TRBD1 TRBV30 CAWSEVGTVNTEAFF TGTGCCTGGAGTGAAGTCGGGACAGTCAACACTGAAGCTTTCTTT
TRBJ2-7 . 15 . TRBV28 CASKGIPGQSYEQYF TGTGCCAGTAAGGGAATCCCTGGACAGTCCTACGAGCAGTACTTC
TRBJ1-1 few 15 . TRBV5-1 CASSPPGEPNTEAFF TGCGCCAGCAGCCCACCGGGGGAACCGAACACTGAAGCTTTCTTT
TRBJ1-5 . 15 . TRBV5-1 CASSLEFGGGQPQHF TGCGCCAGCAGCTTGGAATTCGGGGGGGGACAGCCCCAGCATTTT
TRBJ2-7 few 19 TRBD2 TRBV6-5 CASSYPQKPLAGDSYEQYF TGTGCCAGCAGTTACCCCCAAAAACCTCTAGCGGGGGATTCCTACGAGCAGTACTTC
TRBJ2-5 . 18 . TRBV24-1 CATSESTARVGLRETQYF TGTGCCACCAGTGAAAGTACCGCCAGGGTAGGGTTACGAGAGACCCAGTACTTC
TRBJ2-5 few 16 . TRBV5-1 CASSPYGRWIQETQYF TGCGCCAGCAGCCCGTACGGGCGATGGATTCAAGAGACCCAGTACTTC
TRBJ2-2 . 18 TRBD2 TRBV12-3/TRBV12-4 CASRRGLAGGPNTGELFF TGTGCCAGCAGGAGGGGACTAGCGGGGGGGCCGAACACCGGGGAGCTGTTTTTT
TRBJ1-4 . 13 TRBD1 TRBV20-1 CSAPPGGDEKLFF TGCAGTGCTCCTCCAGGGGGGGATGAAAAACTGTTTTTT
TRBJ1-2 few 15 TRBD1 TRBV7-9 CASSNRGQGSYGYTF TGTGCCAGCAGCAACCGGGGACAGGGGAGCTATGGCTACACCTTC
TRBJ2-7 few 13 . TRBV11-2 CASTYPDRPEQYF TGTGCCAGCACCTACCCTGACAGGCCCGAGCAGTACTTC
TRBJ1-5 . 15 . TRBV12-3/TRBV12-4 CASSFGRVDNQPQHF TGTGCCAGCAGTTTTGGGAGGGTGGACAATCAGCCCCAGCATTTT
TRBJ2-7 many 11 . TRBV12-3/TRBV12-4 CASSESYEQYF TGTGCCAGCAGCGAGAGCTACGAGCAGTACTTC
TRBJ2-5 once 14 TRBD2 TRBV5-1 CASSQGLAAETPYF TGCGCCAGCAGCCAAGGACTAGCGGCTGAGACCCCGTACTTC
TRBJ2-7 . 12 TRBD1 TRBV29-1 CSARQGAYEQYF TGCAGCGCCCGACAGGGAGCATACGAGCAGTACTTC
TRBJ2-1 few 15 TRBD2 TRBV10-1 CASSRTSGEASEQFF TGCGCCAGCTCCAGAACTAGCGGCGAGGCCTCTGAGCAGTTCTTC
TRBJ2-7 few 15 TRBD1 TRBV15 CATSRGGQGKGEQYF TGTGCCACCAGCAGGGGGGGACAGGGGAAAGGGGAGCAGTACTTC
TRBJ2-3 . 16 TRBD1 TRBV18 CASSPPNRGIADTQYF TGTGCCAGCTCACCACCGAACAGGGGAATCGCAGATACGCAGTATTTT
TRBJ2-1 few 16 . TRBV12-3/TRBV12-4 CASSSTHTRSYNEQFF TGTGCCAGCAGTTCGACTCACACCCGCTCCTACAATGAGCAGTTCTTC
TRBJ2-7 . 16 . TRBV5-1 CASSTDSTGLGYEQYF TGCGCCAGCAGCACGGACAGTACTGGCTTAGGGTACGAGCAGTACTTC
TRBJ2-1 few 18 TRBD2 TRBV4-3 CASSRESPAGGTYNEQFF TGCGCCAGCAGCCGAGAATCCCCGGCGGGGGGTACCTACAATGAGCAGTTCTTC
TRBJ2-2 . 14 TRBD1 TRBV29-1 CSARDRANTGELFF TGCAGCGCCCGGGACAGGGCGAACACCGGGGAGCTGTTTTTT
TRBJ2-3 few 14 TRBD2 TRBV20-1 CSARDRSGVDTQYF TGCAGTGCTAGAGATCGCAGCGGGGTGGATACGCAGTATTTT
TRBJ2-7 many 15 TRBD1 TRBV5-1 CASSLKGQETYEQYF TGCGCCAGCAGCTTGAAGGGACAGGAGACCTACGAGCAGTACTTC
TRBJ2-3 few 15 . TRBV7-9 CASSQGAGETDTQYF TGTGCCAGCAGCCAAGGGGCAGGGGAAACAGATACGCAGTATTTT
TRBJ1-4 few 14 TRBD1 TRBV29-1 CSVAWTGGQEKLFF TGCAGCGTGGCTTGGACAGGGGGGCAGGAAAAACTGTTTTTT
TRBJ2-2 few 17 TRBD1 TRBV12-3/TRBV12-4 CASSSRDRQGVTGELFF TGTGCCAGCAGTTCCCGGGACCGACAGGGGGTCACCGGGGAGCTGTTTTTT
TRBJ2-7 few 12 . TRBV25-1 CASSELTYEQYF TGTGCCAGCAGTGAATTGACCTACGAGCAGTACTTC
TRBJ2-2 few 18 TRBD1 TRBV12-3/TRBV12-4 CASSLDRGAPKNTGELFF TGTGCCAGCAGCTTGGACAGGGGGGCTCCGAAGAACACCGGGGAGCTGTTTTTT
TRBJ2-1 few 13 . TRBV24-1 CATRQGSYNEQFF TGTGCCACCAGACAGGGTTCCTACAATGAGCAGTTCTTC
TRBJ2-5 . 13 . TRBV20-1 CSARDRVRETQYF TGCAGTGCTAGAGATCGAGTTAGGGAGACCCAGTACTTC
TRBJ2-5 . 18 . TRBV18 CASSPLSKRVEMGETQYF TGTGCCAGCTCACCATTGTCTAAGAGAGTGGAGATGGGAGAGACCCAGTACTTC
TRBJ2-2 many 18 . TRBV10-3 CAISESTPGRRDTGELFF TGTGCCATCAGTGAGTCGACTCCGGGAAGGCGGGACACCGGGGAGCTGTTTTTT
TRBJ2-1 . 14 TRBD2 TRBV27 CASTGGRYHNEQFF TGTGCCAGCACCGGGGGGAGATATCACAATGAGCAGTTCTTC
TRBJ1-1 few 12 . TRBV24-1 CATSDPIQGAFF TGTGCCACCAGTGACCCGATTCAGGGAGCTTTCTTT
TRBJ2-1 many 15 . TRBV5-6 CASSLPLSTYNEQFF TGTGCCAGCAGCTTGCCCCTTTCTACCTACAATGAGCAGTTCTTC
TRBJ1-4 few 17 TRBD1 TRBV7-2 CASSLTGTGNNNEKLFF TGTGCCAGCAGCTTAACCGGGACAGGGAATAATAATGAAAAACTGTTTTTT
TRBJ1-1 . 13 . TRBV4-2 CASSDGMNTEAFF TGTGCCAGCAGCGACGGGATGAACACTGAAGCTTTCTTT
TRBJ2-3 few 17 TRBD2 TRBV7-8 CASSFPPGLASTDTQYF TGTGCCAGCAGCTTTCCTCCGGGACTAGCGAGCACAGATACGCAGTATTTT
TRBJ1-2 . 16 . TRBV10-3 CATGTSSNAFNYGYTF TGTGCAACCGGGACAAGTAGCAACGCTTTTAACTATGGCTACACCTTC
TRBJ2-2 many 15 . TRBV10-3 CAISPGALNTGELFF TGTGCCATCTCGCCGGGGGCATTAAACACCGGGGAGCTGTTTTTT
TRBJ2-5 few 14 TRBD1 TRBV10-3 CAISPGQGRETQYF TGTGCCATCAGTCCGGGACAGGGTCGGGAGACCCAGTACTTC
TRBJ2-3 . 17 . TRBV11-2 CASRTNIGGRGTDTQYF TGTGCCAGCAGGACTAATATAGGGGGGCGCGGCACAGATACGCAGTATTTT
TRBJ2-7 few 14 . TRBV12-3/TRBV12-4 CASSFAPPRLEQYF TGTGCCAGCAGTTTTGCGCCCCCAAGGCTCGAGCAGTACTTC
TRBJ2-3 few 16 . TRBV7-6 CASSLGPGRGTDTQYF TGTGCCAGCAGCTTAGGTCCGGGGCGGGGCACAGATACGCAGTATTTT
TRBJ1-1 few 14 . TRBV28 CASSLTPSGAEAFF TGTGCCAGCAGTTTAACTCCTTCAGGGGCTGAAGCTTTCTTT
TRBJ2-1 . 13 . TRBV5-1 CASSGTGRNEQFF TGCGCCAGCAGCGGTACAGGCCGAAATGAGCAGTTCTTC